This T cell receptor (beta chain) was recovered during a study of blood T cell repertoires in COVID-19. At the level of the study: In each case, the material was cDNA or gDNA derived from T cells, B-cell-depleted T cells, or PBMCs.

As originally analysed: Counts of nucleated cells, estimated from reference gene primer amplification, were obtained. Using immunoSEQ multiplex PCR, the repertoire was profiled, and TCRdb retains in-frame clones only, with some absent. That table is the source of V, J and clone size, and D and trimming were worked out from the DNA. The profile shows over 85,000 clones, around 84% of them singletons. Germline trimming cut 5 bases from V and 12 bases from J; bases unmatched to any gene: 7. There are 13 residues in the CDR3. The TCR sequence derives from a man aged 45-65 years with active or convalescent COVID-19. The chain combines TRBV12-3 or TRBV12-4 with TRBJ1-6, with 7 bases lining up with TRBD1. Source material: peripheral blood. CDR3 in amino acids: CASSPDRVEPLHF. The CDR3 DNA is TGTGCCAGCAGTCCAGACAGGGTGGAACCCCTCCACTTT.